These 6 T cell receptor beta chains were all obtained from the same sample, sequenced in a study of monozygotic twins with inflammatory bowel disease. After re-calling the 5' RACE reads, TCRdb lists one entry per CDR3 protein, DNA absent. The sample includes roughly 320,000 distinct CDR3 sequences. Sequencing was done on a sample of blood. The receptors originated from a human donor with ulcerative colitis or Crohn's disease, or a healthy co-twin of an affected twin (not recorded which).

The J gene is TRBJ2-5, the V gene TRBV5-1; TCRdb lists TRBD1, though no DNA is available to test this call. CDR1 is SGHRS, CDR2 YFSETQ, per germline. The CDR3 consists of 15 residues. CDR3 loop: CASSFSDIRQETQYF.

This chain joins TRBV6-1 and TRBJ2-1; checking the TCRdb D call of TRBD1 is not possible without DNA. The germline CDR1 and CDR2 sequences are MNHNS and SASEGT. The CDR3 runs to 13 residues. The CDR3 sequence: CASSGGSYNEQFF.

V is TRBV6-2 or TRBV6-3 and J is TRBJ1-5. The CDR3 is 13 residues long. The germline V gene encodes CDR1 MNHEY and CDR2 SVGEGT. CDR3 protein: CASSYRVVQPQHF.

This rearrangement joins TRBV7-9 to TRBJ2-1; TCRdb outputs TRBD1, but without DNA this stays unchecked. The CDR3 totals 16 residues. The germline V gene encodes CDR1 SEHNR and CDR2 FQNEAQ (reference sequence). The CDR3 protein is CASSFRTGHGWNEQFF.

CDR3 in amino acids: CASSLDRGGVHTDTQYF. The V call is TRBV11-3, the J call TRBJ2-3; TCRdb indicates TRBD1, and absent DNA this call remains unverified. The CDR3 is made up of 17 amino acids. From germline, CDR1 is SGHNT and CDR2 YENEEA.

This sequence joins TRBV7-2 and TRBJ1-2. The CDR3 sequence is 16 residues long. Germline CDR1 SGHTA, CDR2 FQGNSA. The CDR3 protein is CASSLVSSLDLYGYTF.